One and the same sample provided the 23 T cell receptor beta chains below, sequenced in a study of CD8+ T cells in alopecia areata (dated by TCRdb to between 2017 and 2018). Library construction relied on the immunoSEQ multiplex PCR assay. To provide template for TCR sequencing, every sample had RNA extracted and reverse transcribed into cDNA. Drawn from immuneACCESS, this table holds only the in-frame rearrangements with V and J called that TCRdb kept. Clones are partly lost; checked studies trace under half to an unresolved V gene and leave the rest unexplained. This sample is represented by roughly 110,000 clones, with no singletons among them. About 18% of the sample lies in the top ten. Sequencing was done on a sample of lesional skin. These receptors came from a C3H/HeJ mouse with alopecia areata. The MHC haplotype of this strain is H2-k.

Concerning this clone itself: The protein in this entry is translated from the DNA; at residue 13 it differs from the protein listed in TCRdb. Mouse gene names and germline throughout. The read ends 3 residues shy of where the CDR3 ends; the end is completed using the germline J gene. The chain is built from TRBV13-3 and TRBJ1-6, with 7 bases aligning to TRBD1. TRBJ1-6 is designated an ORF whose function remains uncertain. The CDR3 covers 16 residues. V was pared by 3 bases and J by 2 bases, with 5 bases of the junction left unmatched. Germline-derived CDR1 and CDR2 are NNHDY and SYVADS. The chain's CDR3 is CASSAGTETYNSPLYF. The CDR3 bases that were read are TGTGCCAGCAGTGCCGGGACAGAAACCTATAATTCGCCC.

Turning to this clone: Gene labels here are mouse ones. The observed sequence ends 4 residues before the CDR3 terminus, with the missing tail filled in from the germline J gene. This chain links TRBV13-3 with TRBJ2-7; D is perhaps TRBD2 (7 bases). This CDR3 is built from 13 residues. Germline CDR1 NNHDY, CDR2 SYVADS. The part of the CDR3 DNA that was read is TGTGCCAGCAGCGACTGGGACAAGTAT. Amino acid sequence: CASSDWDKY. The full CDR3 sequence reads CASSDWDKYEQYF.

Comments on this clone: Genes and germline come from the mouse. This CDR3 is CTCSADTGGRDTEVFF. The CDR3 bases that were read are TGCACCTGCAGTGCAGATACAGGGGGACGAGACACA. This chain uses TRBV1 with TRBJ1-1; TRBD1 agrees at 8 bases. The sequence runs out 4 residues before the end of the CDR3; the remainder is reconstructed from the germline J gene. Germline trimming cut 0 bases from V and 3 bases from J; bases unmatched to any gene: 6. Per the germline V gene, CDR1 is NSQYPW and CDR2 is LRSPGD (reference sequence). This CDR3 is 16 amino acids long.

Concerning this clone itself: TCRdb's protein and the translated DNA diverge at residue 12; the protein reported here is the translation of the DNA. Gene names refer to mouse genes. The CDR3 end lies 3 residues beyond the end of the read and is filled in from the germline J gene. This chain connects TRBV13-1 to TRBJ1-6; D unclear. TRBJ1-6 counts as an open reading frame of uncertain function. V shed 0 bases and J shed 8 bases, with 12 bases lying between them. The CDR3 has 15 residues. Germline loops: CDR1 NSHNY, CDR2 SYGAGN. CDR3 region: CASSDAIGLDSPLYF. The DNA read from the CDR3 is TGTGCCAGCAGTGATGCAATTGGGTTGGATTCGCCC.

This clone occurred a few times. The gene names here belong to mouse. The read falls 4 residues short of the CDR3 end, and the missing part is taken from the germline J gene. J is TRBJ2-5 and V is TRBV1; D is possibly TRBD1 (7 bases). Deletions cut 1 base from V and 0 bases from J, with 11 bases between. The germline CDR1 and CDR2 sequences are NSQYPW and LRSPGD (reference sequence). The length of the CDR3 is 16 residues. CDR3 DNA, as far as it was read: TGCACCTGCAGTGCAGGCAGGGGGACTAACCAAGAC. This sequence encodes CTCSAGRGTNQD. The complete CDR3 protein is CTCSAGRGTNQDTQYF.

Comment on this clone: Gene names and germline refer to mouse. The CDR3 here is CTCSADRTGVSNERLFF. Partial CDR3 DNA: TGCACCTGCAGTGCAGATAGGACAGGGGTTTCCAACGAA. This chain links TRBV1 with TRBJ1-4; TRBD1 agrees at 9 bases. The read ends 4 residues early relative to the CDR3; the germline J gene fills the gap. CDR1 is NSQYPW and CDR2 is LRSPGD in the germline V gene (reference sequence). Unmatched junction bases numbered 2, after V lost 0 bases and J lost 0 bases. The CDR3 covers 17 residues.

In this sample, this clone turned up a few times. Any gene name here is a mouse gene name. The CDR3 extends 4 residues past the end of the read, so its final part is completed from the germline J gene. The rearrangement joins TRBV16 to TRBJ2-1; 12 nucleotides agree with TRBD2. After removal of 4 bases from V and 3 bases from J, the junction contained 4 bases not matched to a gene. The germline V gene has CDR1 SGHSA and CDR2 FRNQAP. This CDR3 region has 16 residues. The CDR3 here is CASSSPDWGGYAEQFF. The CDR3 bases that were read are TGTGCAAGCAGCTCCCCGGACTGGGGGGGCTATGCT.

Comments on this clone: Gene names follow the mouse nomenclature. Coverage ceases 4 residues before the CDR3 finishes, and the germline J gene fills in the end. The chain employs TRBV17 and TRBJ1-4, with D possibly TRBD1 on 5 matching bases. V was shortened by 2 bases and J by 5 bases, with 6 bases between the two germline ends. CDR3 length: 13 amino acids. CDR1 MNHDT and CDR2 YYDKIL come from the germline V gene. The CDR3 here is CASSRSGNERLFF. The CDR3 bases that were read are TGTGCTAGCAGTAGATCAGGGAACGAA.

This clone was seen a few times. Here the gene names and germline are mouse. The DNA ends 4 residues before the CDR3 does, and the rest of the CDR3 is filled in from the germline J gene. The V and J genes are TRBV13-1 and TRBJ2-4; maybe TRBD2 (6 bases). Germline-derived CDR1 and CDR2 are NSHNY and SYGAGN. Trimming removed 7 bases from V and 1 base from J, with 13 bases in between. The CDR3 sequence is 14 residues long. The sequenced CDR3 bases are TGTGCCAGCCTCGATGGGGGTCGTCAAAAC. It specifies CASLDGGRQN. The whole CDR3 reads CASLDGGRQNTLYF.

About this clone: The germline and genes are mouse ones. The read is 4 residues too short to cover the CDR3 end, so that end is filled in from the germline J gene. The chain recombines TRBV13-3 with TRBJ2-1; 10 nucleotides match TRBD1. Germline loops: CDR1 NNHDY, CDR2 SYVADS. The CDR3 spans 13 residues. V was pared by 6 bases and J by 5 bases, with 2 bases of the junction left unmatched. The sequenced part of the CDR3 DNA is TGTGCCAGCAAGGACAGGGGGGATGCT. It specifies CASKDRGDA. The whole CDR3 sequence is CASKDRGDAEQFF.

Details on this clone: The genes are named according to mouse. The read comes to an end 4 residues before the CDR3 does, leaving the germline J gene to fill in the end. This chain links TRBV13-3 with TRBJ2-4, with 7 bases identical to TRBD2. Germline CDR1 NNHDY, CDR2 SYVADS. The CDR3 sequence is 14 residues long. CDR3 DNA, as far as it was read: TGTGCCAGCAGTGACCGACTGGGTCTAAAC. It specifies CASSDRLGLN. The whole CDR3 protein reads CASSDRLGLNTLYF.

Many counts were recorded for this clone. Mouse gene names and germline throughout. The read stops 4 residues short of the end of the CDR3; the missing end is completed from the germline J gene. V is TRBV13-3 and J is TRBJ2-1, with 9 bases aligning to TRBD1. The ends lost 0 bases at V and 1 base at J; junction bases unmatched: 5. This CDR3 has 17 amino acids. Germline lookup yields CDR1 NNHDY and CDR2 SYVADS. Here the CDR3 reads CASSDAGGTGNYAEQFF. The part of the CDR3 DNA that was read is TGTGCCAGCAGTGATGCAGGAGGGACAGGGAACTATGCT.

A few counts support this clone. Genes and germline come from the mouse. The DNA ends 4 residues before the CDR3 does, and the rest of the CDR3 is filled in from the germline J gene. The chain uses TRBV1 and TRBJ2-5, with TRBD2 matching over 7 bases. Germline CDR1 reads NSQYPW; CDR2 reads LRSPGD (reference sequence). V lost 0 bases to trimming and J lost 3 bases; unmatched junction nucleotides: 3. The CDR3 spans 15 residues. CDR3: CTCSADEGLQDTQYF. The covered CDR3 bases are TGCACCTGCAGTGCAGATGAGGGACTGCAAGAC.

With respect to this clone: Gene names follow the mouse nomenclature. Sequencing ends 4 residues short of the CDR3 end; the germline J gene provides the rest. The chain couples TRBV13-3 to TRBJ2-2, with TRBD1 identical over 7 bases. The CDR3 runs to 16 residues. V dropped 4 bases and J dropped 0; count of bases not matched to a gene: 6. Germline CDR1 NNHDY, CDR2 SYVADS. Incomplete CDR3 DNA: TGTGCCAGCAGTCCACAGGGGAGAGCAAACACCGGG. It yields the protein CASSPQGRANTG. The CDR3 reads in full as CASSPQGRANTGQLYF.

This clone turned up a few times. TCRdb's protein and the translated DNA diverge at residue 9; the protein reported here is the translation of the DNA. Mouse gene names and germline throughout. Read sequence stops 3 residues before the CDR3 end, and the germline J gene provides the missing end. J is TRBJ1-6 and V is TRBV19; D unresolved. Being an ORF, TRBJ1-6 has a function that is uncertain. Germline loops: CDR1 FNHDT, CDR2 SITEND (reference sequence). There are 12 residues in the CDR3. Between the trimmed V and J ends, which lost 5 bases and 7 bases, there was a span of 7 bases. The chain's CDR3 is CASSSQNSPLYF. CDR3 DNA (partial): TGTGCCAGCAGCTCACAGAATTCGCCC.

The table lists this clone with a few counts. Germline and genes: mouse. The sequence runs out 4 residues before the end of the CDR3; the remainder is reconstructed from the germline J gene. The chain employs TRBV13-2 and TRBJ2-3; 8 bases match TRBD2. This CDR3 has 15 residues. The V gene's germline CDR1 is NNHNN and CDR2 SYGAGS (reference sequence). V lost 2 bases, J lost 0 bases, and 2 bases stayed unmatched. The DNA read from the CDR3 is TGTGCCAGCGGTGAACGGACTGGGAGTGCAGAA. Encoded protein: CASGERTGSAE. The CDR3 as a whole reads CASGERTGSAETLYF.

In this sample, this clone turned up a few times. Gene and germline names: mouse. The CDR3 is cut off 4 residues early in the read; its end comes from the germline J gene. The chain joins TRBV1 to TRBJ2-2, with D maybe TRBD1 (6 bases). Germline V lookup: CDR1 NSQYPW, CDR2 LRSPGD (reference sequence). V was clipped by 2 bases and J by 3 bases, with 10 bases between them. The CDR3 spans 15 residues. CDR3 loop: CTCSAQGWDTGQLYF. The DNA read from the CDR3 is TGCACCTGCAGTGCACAGGGGTGGGACACCGGG. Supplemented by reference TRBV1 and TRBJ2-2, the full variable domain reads VTLLEQNPRWRLVPRGQAVNLRCILKNSQYPWMSWYQQDLQKQLQWLFTLRSPGDKEVKSLPGADYLATRVTDTELRLQVANMSQGRTLYCTCSAQGWDTGQLYFGEGSKLTVL.

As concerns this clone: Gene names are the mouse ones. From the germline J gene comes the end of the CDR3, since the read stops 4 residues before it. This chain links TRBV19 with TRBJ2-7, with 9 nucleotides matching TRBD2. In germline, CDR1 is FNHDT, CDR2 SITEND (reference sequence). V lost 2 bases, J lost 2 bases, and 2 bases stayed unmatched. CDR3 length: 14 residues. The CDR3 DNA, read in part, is TGTGCCAGCAGTATTGGACTGGGGACCTAT. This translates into CASSIGLGTY. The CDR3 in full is CASSIGLGTYEQYF.

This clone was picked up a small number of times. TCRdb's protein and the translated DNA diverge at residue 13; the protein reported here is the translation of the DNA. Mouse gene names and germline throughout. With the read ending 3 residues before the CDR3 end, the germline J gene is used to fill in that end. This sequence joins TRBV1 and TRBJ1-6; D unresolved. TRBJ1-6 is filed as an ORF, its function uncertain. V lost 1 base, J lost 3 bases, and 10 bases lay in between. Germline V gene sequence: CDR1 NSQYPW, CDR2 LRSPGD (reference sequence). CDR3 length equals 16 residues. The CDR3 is CTCSAGSGFYNSPLYF. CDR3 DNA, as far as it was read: TGCACCTGCAGTGCAGGGTCAGGCTTCTATAATTCGCCC.

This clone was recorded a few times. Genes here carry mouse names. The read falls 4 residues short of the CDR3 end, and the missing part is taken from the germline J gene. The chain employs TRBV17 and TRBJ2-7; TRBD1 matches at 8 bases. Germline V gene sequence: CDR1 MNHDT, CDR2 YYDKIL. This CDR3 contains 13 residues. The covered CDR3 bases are TGTGCTAGCAGTATGGACAGGGACCAT. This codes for CASSMDRDH. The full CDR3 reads CASSMDRDHEQYF.

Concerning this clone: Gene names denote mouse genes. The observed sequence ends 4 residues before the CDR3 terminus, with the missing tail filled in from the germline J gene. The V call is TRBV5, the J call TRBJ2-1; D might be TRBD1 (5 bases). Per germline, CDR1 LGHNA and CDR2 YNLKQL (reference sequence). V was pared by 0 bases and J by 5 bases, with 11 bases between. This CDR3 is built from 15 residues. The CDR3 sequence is CASSQDEAGNAEQFF. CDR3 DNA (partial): TGTGCCAGCAGCCAAGATGAGGCAGGGAATGCT.

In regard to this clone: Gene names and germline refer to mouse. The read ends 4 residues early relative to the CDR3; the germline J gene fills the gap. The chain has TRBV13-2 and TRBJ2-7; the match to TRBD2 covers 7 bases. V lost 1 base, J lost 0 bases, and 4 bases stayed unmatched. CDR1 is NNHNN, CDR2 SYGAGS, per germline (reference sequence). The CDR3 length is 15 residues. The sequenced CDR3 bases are TGTGCCAGCGGTGATCTGGGGGTTAGCTCCTAT. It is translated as CASGDLGVSSY. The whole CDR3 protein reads CASGDLGVSSYEQYF.

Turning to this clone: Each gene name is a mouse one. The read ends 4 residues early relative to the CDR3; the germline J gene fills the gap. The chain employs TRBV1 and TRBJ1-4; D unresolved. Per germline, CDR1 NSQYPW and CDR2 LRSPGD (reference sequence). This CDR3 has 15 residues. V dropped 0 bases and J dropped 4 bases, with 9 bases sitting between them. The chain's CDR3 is CTCSADIVSNERLFF. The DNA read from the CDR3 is TGCACCTGCAGTGCAGATATAGTCAGCAACGAA.